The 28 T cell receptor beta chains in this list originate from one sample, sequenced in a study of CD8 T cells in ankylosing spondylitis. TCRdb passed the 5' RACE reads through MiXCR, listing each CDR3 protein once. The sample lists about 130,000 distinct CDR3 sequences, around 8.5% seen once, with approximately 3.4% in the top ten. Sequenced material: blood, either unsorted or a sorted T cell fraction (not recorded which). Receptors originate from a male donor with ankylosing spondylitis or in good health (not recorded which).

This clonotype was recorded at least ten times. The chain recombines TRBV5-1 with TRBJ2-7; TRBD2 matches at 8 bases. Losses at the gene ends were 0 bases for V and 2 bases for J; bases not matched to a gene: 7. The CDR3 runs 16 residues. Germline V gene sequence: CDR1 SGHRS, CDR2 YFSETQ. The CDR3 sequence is CASSLELGLETYEQYF. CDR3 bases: TGCGCCAGCAGCTTGGAACTGGGACTAGAGACCTACGAGCAGTACTTC.

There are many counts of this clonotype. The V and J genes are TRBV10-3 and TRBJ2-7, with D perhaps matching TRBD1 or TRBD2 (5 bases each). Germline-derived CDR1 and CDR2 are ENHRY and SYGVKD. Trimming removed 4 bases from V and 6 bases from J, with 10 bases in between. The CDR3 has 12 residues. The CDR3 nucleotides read TGTGCCATCAGTGTCGAGGGGTTCGAGCAGTACTTC. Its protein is CAISVEGFEQYF.

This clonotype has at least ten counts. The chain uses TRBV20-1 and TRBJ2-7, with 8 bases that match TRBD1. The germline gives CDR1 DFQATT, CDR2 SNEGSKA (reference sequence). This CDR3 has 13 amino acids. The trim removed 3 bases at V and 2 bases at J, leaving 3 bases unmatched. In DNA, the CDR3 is TGCAGTGCTAGCGGACAGGGTGCCTACGAGCAGTACTTC. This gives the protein CSASGQGAYEQYF.

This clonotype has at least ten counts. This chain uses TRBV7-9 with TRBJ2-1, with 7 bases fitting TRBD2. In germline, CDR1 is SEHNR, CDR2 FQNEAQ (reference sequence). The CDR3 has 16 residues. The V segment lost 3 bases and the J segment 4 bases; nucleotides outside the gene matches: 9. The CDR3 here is CASSFYGSGPYNEQFF. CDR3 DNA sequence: TGTGCCAGCAGCTTCTATGGTAGCGGGCCTTACAATGAGCAGTTCTTC.

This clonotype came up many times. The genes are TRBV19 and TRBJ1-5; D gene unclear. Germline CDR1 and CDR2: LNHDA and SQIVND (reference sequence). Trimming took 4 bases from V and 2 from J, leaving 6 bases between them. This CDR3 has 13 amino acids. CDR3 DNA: TGTGCCAGTAGTACCTCGGGCAATCAGCCCCAGCATTTT. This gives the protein CASSTSGNQPQHF.

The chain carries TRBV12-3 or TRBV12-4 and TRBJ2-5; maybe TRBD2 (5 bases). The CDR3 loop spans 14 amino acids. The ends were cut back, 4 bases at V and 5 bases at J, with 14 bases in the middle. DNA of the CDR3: TGTGCCAGCAGTTCGGCGGGCGTGGCTGAGACCCAGTACTTC. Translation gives CASSSAGVAETQYF.

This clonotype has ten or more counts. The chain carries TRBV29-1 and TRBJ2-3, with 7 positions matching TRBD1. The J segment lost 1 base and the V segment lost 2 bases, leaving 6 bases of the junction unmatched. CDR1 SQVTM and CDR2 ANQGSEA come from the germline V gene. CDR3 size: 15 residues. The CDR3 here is CSVEPHTGGTDTQYF. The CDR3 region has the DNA TGCAGCGTTGAACCACATACAGGGGGCACAGATACGCAGTATTTT.

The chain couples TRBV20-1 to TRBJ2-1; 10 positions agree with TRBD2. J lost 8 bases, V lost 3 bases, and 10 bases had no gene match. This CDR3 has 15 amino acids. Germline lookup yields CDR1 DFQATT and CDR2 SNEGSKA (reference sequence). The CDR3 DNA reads TGCAGTGCTAGGCATCCTAGCGGGAGCTTCTATGAGCAGTTCTTC. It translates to CSARHPSGSFYEQFF.

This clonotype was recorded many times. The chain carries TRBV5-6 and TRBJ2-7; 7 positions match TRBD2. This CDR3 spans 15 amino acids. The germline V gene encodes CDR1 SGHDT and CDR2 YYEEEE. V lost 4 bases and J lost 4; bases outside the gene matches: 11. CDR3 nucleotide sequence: TGTGCCAGCAGCGCTCGGCGGGAGAATACTTACGAGCAGTACTTC. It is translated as CASSARRENTYEQYF.

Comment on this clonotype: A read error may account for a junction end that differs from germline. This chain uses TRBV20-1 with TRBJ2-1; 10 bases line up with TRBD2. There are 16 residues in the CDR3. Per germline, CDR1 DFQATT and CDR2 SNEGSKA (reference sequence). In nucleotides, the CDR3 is TGCTGTGCCCGCGAGCGGGAGGGCCTCTCCTACAATGAGCAGTTCTTC. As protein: CCAREREGLSYNEQFF.

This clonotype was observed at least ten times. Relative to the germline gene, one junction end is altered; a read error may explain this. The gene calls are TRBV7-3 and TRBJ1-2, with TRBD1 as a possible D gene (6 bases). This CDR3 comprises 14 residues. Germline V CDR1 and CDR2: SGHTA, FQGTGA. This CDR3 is CASSFSSDSQVMAF. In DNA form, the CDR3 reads TGTGCCAGCAGCTTCAGCTCGGACAGTCAGGTTATGGCCTTC.

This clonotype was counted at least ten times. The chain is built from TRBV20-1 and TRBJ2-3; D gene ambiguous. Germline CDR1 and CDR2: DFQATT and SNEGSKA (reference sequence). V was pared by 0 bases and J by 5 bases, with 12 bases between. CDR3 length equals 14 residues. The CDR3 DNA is TGCAGTGCTAGAGATCTAGACCCACTAGATACGCAGTATTTT. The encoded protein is CSARDLDPLDTQYF.

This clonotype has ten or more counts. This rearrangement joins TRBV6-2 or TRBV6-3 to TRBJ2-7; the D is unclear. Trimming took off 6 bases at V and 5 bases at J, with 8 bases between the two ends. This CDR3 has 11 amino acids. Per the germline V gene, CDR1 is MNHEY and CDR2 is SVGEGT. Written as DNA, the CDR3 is TGTGCCAGCAGCCCACTACACGAGCAGTACTTC. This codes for CASSPLHEQYF.

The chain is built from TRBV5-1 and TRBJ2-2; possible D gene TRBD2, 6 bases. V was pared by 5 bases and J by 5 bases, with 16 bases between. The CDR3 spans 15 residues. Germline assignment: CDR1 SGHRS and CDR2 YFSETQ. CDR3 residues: CASRMGGGTTGELFF. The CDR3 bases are TGCGCCAGCAGAATGGGAGGCGGAACGACCGGGGAGCTGTTTTTT. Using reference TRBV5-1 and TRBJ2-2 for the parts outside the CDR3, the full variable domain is KAGVTQTPRYLIKTRGQQVTLSCSPISGHRSVSWYQQTPGQGLQFLFEYFSETQRNKGNFPGRFSGRQFSNSRSEMNVSTLELGDSALYLCASRMGGGTTGELFFGEGSRLTVL.

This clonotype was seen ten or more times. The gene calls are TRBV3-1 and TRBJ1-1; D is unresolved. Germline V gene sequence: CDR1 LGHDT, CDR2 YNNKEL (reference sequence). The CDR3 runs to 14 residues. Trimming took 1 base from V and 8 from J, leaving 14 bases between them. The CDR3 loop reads CASSQGLNALEAFF. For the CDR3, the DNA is TGTGCCAGCAGCCAAGGTCTAAATGCTCTGGAAGCTTTCTTT.

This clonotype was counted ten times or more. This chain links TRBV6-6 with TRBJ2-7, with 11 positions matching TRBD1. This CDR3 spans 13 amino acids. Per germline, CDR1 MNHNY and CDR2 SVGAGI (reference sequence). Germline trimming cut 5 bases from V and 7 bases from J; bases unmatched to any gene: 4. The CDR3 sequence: CASSGQGAREQYF. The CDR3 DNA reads TGTGCCAGCAGTGGACAGGGGGCACGGGAGCAGTACTTC.

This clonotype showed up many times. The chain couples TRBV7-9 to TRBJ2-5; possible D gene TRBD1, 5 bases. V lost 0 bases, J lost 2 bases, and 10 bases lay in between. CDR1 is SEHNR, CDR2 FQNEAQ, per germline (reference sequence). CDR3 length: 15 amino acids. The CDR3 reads CASSLAQGLQETQYF. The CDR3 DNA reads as TGTGCCAGCAGCTTAGCGCAGGGTCTTCAAGAGACCCAGTACTTC.

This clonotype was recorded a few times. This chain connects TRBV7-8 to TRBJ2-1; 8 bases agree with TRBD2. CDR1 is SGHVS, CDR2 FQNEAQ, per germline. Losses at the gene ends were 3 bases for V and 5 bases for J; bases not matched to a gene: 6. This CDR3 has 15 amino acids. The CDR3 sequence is CASSFGTRGDNEQFF. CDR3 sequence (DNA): TGTGCCAGCAGCTTCGGGACTAGGGGCGACAATGAGCAGTTCTTC.

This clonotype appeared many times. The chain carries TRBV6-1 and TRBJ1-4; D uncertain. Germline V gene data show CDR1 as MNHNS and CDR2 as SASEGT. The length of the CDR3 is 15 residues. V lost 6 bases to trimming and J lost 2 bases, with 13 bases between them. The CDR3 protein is CASRDHSSTNEKLFF. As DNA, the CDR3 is TGTGCCAGCAGGGACCATTCGTCGACTAATGAAAAACTGTTTTTT.

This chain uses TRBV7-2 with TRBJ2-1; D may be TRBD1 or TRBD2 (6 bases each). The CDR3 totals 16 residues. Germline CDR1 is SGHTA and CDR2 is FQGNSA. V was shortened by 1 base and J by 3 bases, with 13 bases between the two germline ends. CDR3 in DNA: TGTGCCAGCAGCTTAGGTATGGGGGGCAACTACAATGAGCAGTTCTTC. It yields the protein CASSLGMGGNYNEQFF.

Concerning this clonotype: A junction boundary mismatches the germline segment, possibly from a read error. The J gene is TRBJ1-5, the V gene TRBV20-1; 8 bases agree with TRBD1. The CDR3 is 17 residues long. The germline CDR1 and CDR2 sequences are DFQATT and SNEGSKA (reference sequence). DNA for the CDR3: TGCTGTGCTAGAGGCGGACAGGGCGGGGATAGCAATCAGCCCCAGCATTTT. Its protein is CCARGGQGGDSNQPQHF.

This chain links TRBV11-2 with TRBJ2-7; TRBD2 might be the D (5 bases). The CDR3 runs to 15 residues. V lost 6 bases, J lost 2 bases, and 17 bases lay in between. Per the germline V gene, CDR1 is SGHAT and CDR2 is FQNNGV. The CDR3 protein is CASRPFAGLTYEQYF. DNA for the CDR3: TGTGCCAGCAGGCCATTTGCGGGCCTAACCTACGAGCAGTACTTC.

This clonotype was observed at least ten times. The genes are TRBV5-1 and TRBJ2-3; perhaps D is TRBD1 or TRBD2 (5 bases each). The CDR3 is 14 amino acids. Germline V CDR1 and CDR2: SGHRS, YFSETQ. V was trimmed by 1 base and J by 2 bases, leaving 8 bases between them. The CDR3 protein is CASSLRGHTDTQYF. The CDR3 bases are TGCGCCAGCAGCTTGCGGGGCCACACAGATACGCAGTATTTT.

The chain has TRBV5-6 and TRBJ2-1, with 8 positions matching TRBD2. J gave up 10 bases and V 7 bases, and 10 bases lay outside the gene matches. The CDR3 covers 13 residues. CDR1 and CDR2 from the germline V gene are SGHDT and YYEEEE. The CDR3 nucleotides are TGTGCCAGCGAAGCGGGGGAATTTGGGGAGCAGTTCTTC. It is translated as CASEAGEFGEQFF.

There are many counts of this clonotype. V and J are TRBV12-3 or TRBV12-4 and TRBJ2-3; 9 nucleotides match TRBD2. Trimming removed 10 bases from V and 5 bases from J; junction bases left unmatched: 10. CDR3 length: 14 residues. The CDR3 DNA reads TGTGCCACCGAAATAGCGGGAGTCGAAGATACGCAGTATTTT. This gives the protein CATEIAGVEDTQYF.

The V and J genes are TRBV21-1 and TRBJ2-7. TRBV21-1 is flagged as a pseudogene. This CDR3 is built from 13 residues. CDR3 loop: CASNTALSYEQYF. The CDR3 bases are TGTGCCAGCAATACCGCACTATCCTACGAGCAGTACTTC.

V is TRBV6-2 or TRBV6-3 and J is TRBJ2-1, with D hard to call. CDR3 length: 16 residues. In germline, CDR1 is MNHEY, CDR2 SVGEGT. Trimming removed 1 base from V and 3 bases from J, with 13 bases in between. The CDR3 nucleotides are TGTGCCAGCAGTTACTTCGGAGATGGGGTCTACAATGAGCAGTTCTTC. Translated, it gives CASSYFGDGVYNEQFF.

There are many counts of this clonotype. CDR3 in amino acids: CASSFVLSYNEQFF. The CDR3 nucleotides are TGTGCCAGCAGCTTTGTACTAAGCTACAATGAGCAGTTCTTC. The genes are TRBV7-2 and TRBJ2-1, with D unclear. Deletions cut 3 bases from V and 3 bases from J, with 9 bases between. Germline CDR1 is SGHTA and CDR2 is FQGNSA. This CDR3 spans 14 amino acids.